This T cell receptor beta chain was sequenced in a study of blood T cell repertoires in COVID-19. Sequenced by immunoSEQ multiplex PCR; TCRdb stores in-frame clones only, minus some. The top ten hold about 8.9% of the sample, which has 200,000 to 250,000 clones, about four fifths seen once. The length of the CDR3 is 14 residues. Germline V gene sequence: CDR1 SQVTM, CDR2 ANQGSEA. V lost 6 bases and J lost 4; bases outside the gene matches: 7. The chain carries TRBV29-1 and TRBJ1-5; 9 positions match TRBD1. Sequenced: PBMCs or T cells enriched from blood (not recorded which). The TCR sequence derives from a woman aged 45-60 years with acute COVID-19. The CDR3 loop is CSVRPGQGNQPQHF. CDR3 in DNA: TGCAGCGTACGCCCGGGACAGGGAAATCAGCCCCAGCATTTT.